One and the same sample provided the 16 T cell receptor beta chains below, sequenced in a study of T cells after yellow fever vaccination (dated by TCRdb to between 2018 and 2020). The library was built by means of 5' RACE. The listed sequencing device is Illumina HiSeq 2500. Through fastp at Q25 and MiXCR, TCRdb rebuilt clones from the public reads, retaining in-frame beta chains. Each record represents a unique CDR3 protein, reported with the most common genes and DNA among its rows. This sample has tens of thousands of distinct CDR3 sequences in its table, and almost 8% of those were observed once. The top ten hold approximately 42% of the sample. Explained via the paper, the treatment or condition label denotes: live attenuated yellow fever vaccine strain. The sequences come from CD8+ T cells sorted from PBMCs, collected on the day of the yellow fever booster vaccination. These receptors were taken from a man aged 25 to 45 who received the YFV17D yellow fever vaccine.

V and J are TRBV6-5 and TRBJ2-5, with TRBD2 as a possible D gene (7 bases). The CDR3 contains 12 residues. Germline V lookup: CDR1 MNHEY, CDR2 SVGAGI. V was trimmed by 10 bases and J by 5 bases, leaving 14 bases between them. CDR3 region: CATLEGGETQYF. The CDR3 DNA follows: TGTGCCACCCTCGAGGGGGGGGAGACCCAGTACTTC.

In its sample, this clonotype was seen a few times. This chain uses TRBV29-1 with TRBJ2-1; D is unresolved. This CDR3 is built from 12 residues. Trimming took 4 bases from V and 6 from J, leaving 10 bases between them. CDR1 and CDR2 (germline): SQVTM, ANQGSEA. CDR3 amino acids: CSVGSGINEQFF. The CDR3 nucleotides are TGCAGCGTTGGATCGGGTATCAATGAGCAGTTCTTC.

This clonotype has only a few counts. The rearrangement links TRBV9 to TRBJ2-1, with D perhaps matching TRBD1 or TRBD2 (5 bases each). The CDR3 runs to 14 residues. Germline CDR1 is SGDLS and CDR2 is YYNGEE. Trimming removed 0 bases from V and 8 bases from J, with 12 bases in between. The CDR3 DNA reads as TGTGCCAGCAGCGTAGTCGGGACCTCAGATGAGCAGTTCTTC. Residues: CASSVVGTSDEQFF.

This clonotype was seen ten or more times. The chain employs TRBV20-1 and TRBJ1-1, with TRBD1 matching over 8 bases. This CDR3 contains 16 residues. CDR1 is DFQATT, CDR2 SNEGSKA, per germline (reference sequence). Losses at the gene ends were 2 bases for V and 5 bases for J; bases not matched to a gene: 13. This CDR3 reads CSARNTGTGESTEAFF. DNA for the CDR3: TGCAGTGCTAGAAATACCGGGACAGGAGAATCGACTGAAGCTTTCTTT.

At least ten counts were recorded for this clonotype. This rearrangement joins TRBV15 to TRBJ2-7, with D tentatively TRBD2 (5 bases). CDR3 length: 15 residues. V lost 5 bases to trimming and J lost 0 bases, with 14 bases between them. Per germline, CDR1 LNHNV and CDR2 YYDKDF (reference sequence). The CDR3 protein is CATSRGPSISYEQYF. CDR3 nucleotides: TGTGCCACCAGCCGCGGGCCTTCTATCTCCTACGAGCAGTACTTC.

This clonotype was detected ten times or more. This chain joins TRBV4-3 and TRBJ1-2; D might be TRBD1 (6 bases). CDR1 and CDR2 (germline): LGHNA, YSLEER. V lost 0 bases and J 2 bases, leaving 13 bases between the germline ends. This CDR3 has 16 amino acids. The CDR3 is CASSQDLVGGNYGYTF. CDR3 sequence (DNA): TGCGCCAGCAGCCAAGATCTAGTAGGGGGGAACTATGGCTACACCTTC.

This clonotype came up a few times. The chain is built from TRBV30 and TRBJ2-7; 7 bases map to TRBD1. The CDR3 is made up of 14 amino acids. Germline V gene lookup returns CDR1 GTSNPN and CDR2 SVGIG (reference sequence). J was trimmed by 3 bases and V by 5 bases; bases with no gene match: 10. The CDR3 coding sequence is TGTGCCTGGGAGAATGGGGACAGTAACTACGAGCAGTACTTC. Translating it yields CAWENGDSNYEQYF.

This clonotype appeared a few times. The rearrangement uses TRBV9 and TRBJ2-7; D ambiguous. The V end was cut by 0 bases, the J end by 1 base, with 11 bases between. In germline, CDR1 is SGDLS, CDR2 YYNGEE. The CDR3 totals 15 residues. For the CDR3, the DNA is TGTGCCAGCAGCGTAGGGGCAGGCTATTCCTACGAGCAGTACTTC. Translating it yields CASSVGAGYSYEQYF. Full variable domain (remainder filled in from reference TRBV9 and TRBJ2-7): DSGVTQTPKHLITATGQRVTLRCSPRSGDLSVYWYQQSLDQGLQFLIQYYNGEERAKGNILERFSAQQFPDLHSELNLSSLELGDSALYFCASSVGAGYSYEQYFGPGTRLTVT.

This clonotype was detected ten times or more. The CDR3, as DNA: TGTGCCAGCAGTTTACCAGGGAAGGATACGCAGTATTTT. It yields the protein CASSLPGKDTQYF. This rearrangement joins TRBV28 to TRBJ2-3; tentative D call: TRBD1 (5 bases). V dropped 2 bases and J dropped 6 bases, with 9 bases sitting between them. CDR1 is MDHEN and CDR2 is SYDVKM in the germline V gene. This CDR3 contains 13 residues.

This clonotype came up many times. The V gene is TRBV6-2 or TRBV6-3, the J gene TRBJ2-1; 11 bases match TRBD2. This CDR3 has 16 residues. The J segment lost 7 bases and the V segment lost 0 bases, leaving 5 bases of the junction unmatched. Per the germline V gene, CDR1 is MNHEY and CDR2 is SVGEGT. CDR3 protein: CASSYSLAGARNEQFF. As DNA, the CDR3 is TGTGCCAGCAGTTACTCACTAGCGGGAGCCAGAAATGAGCAGTTCTTC.

V is TRBV9 and J is TRBJ1-3; tentative D call: TRBD1 (5 bases). This CDR3 has 10 amino acids. V lost 8 bases to trimming and J lost 8 bases, with 8 bases between them. Germline CDR1 SGDLS, CDR2 YYNGEE. The CDR3 DNA sequence: TGTGCCAGGTCAGGGCACACCATATATTTT. It encodes CARSGHTIYF. Full variable domain (remainder filled in from reference TRBV9 and TRBJ1-3): DSGVTQTPKHLITATGQRVTLRCSPRSGDLSVYWYQQSLDQGLQFLIQYYNGEERAKGNILERFSAQQFPDLHSELNLSSLELGDSALYFCARSGHTIYFGEGSWLTVV.

In this sample, this clonotype turned up a few times. This chain links TRBV29-1 with TRBJ2-6; D remains unclear. Germline assignment: CDR1 SQVTM and CDR2 ANQGSEA. V was pared by 5 bases and J by 4 bases, with 9 bases between. The CDR3 contains 13 residues. In DNA, the CDR3 is TGCAGCGTTTTGTCTGGGGGGGCCAACGTCCTGACTTTC. It codes for CSVLSGGANVLTF.

The rearrangement links TRBV7-2 to TRBJ1-1; possibly TRBD1 for D (6 bases). In germline, CDR1 is SGHTA, CDR2 FQGNSA. The ends were cut back, 3 bases at V and 6 bases at J, with 8 bases in the middle. The CDR3 is made up of 12 amino acids. The CDR3 region is CASSFPGAEAFF. The CDR3 DNA is TGTGCCAGCAGCTTTCCAGGGGCTGAAGCTTTCTTT. Complete variable domain (other parts from reference TRBV7-2 and TRBJ1-1): GAGVSQSPSNKVTEKGKDVELRCDPISGHTALYWYRQSLGQGLEFLIYFQGNSAPDKSGLPSDRFSAERTGGSVSTLTIQRTQQEDSAVYLCASSFPGAEAFFGQGTRLTVV.

This clonotype was detected many times. CDR3 amino acids: CASTMTSGLDEQFF. CDR3 bases: TGTGCCAGCACCATGACTAGCGGGTTGGATGAGCAGTTCTTC. The chain employs TRBV12-3 or TRBV12-4 and TRBJ2-1; TRBD2 aligns across 10 bases. After removal of 7 bases from V and 8 bases from J, the junction contained 8 bases not matched to a gene. This CDR3 is built from 14 residues.

This clonotype was recorded at least ten times. V usage is TRBV29-1 and J usage is TRBJ2-7; perhaps TRBD2 as D (6 bases). The V gene's germline CDR1 is SQVTM and CDR2 ANQGSEA. This CDR3 has 14 residues. V lost 6 bases and J lost 4, with 19 bases in between. The CDR3 here is CSVILEGAGYEQYF. The CDR3, as DNA: TGCAGCGTGATCCTCGAAGGGGCGGGGTACGAGCAGTACTTC.

V usage is TRBV18 and J usage is TRBJ2-1; 7 bases agree with TRBD2. Germline V gene lookup returns CDR1 KGHSH and CDR2 LQKENI. CDR3 length: 15 amino acids. V lost 4 bases and J lost 6; bases outside the gene matches: 9. The chain's CDR3 is CASSLELGGFNEQFF. CDR3 DNA: TGTGCCAGCTCACTGGAGTTGGGGGGGTTCAATGAGCAGTTCTTC. Supplemented by reference TRBV18 and TRBJ2-1, the full variable domain reads NAGVMQNPRHLVRRRGQEARLRCSPMKGHSHVYWYRQLPEEGLKFMVYLQKENIIDESGMPKERFSAEFPKEGPSILRIQQVVRGDSAAYFCASSLELGGFNEQFFGPGTRLTVL.